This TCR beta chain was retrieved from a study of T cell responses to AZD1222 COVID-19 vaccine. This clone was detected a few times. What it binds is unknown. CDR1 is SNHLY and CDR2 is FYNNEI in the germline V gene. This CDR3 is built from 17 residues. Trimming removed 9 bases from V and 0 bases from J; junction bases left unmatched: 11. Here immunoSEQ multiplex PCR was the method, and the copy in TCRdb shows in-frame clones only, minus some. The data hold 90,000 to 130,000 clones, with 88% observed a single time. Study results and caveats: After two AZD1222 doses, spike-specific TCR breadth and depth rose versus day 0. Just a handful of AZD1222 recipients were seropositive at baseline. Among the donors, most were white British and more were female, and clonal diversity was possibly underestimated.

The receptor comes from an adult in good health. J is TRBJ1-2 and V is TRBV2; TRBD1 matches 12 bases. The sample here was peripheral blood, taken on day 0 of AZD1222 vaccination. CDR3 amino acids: CARTGTGGFSANYGYTF. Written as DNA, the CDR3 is TGTGCCAGAACCGGGACAGGGGGCTTCTCGGCTAACTATGGCTACACCTTC.